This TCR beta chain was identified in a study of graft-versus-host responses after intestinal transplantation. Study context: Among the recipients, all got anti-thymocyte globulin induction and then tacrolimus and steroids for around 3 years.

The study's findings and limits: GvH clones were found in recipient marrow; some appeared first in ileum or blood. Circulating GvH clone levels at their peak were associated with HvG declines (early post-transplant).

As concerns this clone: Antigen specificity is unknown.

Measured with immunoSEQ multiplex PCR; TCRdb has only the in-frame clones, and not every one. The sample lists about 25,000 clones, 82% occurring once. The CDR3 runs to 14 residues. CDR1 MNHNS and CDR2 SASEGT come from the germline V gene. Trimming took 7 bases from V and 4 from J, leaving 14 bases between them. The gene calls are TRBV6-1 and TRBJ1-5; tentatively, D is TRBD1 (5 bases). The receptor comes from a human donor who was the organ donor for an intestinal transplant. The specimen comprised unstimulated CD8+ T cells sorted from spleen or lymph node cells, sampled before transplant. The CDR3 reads CASTRQGENQPQHF. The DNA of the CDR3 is TGTGCCAGCACTCGGCAGGGAGAAAATCAGCCCCAGCATTTT.